The TCR beta chain described here comes from a study of cytomegalovirus exposure and HLA in healthy donors. V lost 2 bases and J 5 bases, leaving 9 bases between the germline ends. CDR3 length equals 14 residues. From germline, CDR1 is SEHNR and CDR2 FQNEAQ (reference sequence). In the PCR, 60 Vbeta and 13 Jbeta primers were used. Assay used: immunoSEQ multiplex PCR; TCRdb lists only in-frame clones, some missing. The sample includes about 160,000 clones, roughly 85% of them seen just once. The source is a man aged 25 to 45 in good health and CMV-seronegative. The specimen sequenced was PBMCs. The chain links TRBV7-9 to TRBJ1-4; a weak D match, TRBD1 (6 bases). In DNA form, the CDR3 reads TGTGCCAGCAGCTTAAACAGGGTGAATGAAAAACTGTTTTTT. This gives the protein CASSLNRVNEKLFF.